Sequencing of this T cell receptor beta chain was carried out in a study of blood T cell repertoires in COVID-19 (dated by TCRdb to about 2020). Notes on the research overall: Samples from collaborators originated in the United States, Italy and Spain and spanned both the acute and convalescent phases of COVID-19. HLA class I and class II types, where available, came from metadata supplied by the sample provider rather than from assay-based typing. Samples came from the ongoing ImmuneRACE study (first 160 participants) plus 1,254 subjects from 6 global collaborators. Deeply sampled blood TCRbeta repertoires from subjects exposed to, actively infected with, or recovered from COVID-19 were included in the dataset. The repertoires were made available in a free public database intended to serve as a resource for research on the immune response to SARS-CoV-2. Nearly every sample came with metadata listing a de-identified subject ID, COVID-19 status, age in years and sex. The material from the prospective study consisted of cDNA or gDNA derived from T cells, B-cell-depleted T cells, or PBMCs. The paper's findings and limits, for the study overall: How much clinical and demographic metadata was included differed by source and by participant, and the metadata was provided uncurated.

TCRbeta CDR3 regions were amplified from genomic DNA using the immunoSEQ Assay, a bias-controlled multiplex PCR. Per the authors' processing: The number of nucleated cells in each sample was estimated from the amplification of reference gene primers within the assay. To quantify the absolute abundance of each unique TCRbeta CDR3 rearrangement, sequence reads were collapsed and filtered. For each sample, productive Simpson clonality was calculated as the square root of Simpson's diversity index across productive rearrangements. Drawn from immuneACCESS, this table holds only the in-frame rearrangements with V and J called that TCRdb kept. Clones are partly lost; checked studies trace under half to an unresolved V gene and leave the rest unexplained. That table gives V, J and clone size, and the DNA gave D and trimming. The sample table lists about 82,000 clones, 81% of them with a count of one. The top ten constitute 44% of the sample.

Points on this clone: It has no known antigen specificity. No base-level quality is on record; no much larger clone is a single base apart.

Whole blood was collected in K2EDTA tubes by collaborating institutions according to the institutions' own protocols. For TCRbeta analysis, collaborators shipped samples as frozen whole blood, isolated PBMCs, or DNA extracted from either of those sample types. For CDR1 and CDR2, the germline V gene lists SGDLS and YYNGEE. The CDR3, cysteine through phenylalanine, is 16 amino acids long. Of the read, only the CDR3 DNA is kept; its 48 bases are in frame from base 1. V loses 0 bases at its end and J loses 3 bases; junction bases beyond the gene matches: 4. This TCR was recovered from a man older than 75 with acute or convalescent COVID-19. Recombination linked TRBV9 to TRBJ2-7; 12 central nucleotides agree with TRBD1. Sequencing used peripheral blood. The base sequence is TGTGCCAGCAGCGTAGCTGGGACAGGGGGCGTCTACGAGCAGTACTTC. This encodes CASSVAGTGGVYEQYF.